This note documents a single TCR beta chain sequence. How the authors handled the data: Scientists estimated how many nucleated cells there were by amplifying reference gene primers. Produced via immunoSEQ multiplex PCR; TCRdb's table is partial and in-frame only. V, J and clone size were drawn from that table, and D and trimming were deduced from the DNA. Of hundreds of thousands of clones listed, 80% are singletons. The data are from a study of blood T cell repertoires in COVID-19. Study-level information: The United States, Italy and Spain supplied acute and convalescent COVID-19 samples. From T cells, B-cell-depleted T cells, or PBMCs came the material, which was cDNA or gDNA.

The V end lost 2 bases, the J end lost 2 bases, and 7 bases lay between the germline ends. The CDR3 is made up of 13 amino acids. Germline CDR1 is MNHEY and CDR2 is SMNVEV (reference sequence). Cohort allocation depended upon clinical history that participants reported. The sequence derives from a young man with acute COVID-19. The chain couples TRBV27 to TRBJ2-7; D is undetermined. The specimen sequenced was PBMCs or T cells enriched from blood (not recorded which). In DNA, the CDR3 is TGTGCCAGCAGTTTAGCCACTACCTACGAGCAGTACTTC. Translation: CASSLATTYEQYF.